This T cell receptor (beta chain) comes out of a study of shared clonotypes between healthy human individuals. Findings of the study overall: Apart from blood, nothing was sampled; tissue repertoires likely differ. An expected dependence of interdonor clonotype sharing on sequencing depth was noted.

With regard to this clone: Its matching antigen is unknown.

Germline V CDR1 and CDR2: MDHEN, SYDVKM. This CDR3 is built from 13 residues. The V end lost 1 base, the J end lost 7 bases, and 10 bases lay between the germline ends. Genomic DNA from each subset was divided evenly over several immunoSEQ plates. TCRdb's copy holds only in-frame clones and misses some; the assay was immunoSEQ multiplex PCR. The sample contains fewer than 3 million clones, 80% to 95% of which appear only once. The J gene is TRBJ1-2, the V gene TRBV28; D gene ambiguous. The source of this sequence is a man between 18 and 35 years old in good health. Some clones in this sample may be carry-over from other donors' samples. The specimen was naive CD4+ T cells from PBMCs. This sample's subset: CD45RA+ positively selected. CDR3 sequence: CASSLYGFLGYTF. For the CDR3, the DNA is TGTGCCAGCAGTTTATATGGGTTCCTTGGCTACACCTTC.